These 23 T cell receptor beta chains originate from one sample sequenced in a study of beta chain features in type 1 diabetes. Study findings and constraints: Type 1 diabetes patients had TCRB CDR3s that were shorter (moderately but significantly so) in all four CD4+ subsets.

TCRB transcripts that were expressed got sequenced, as all of the isolated RNA had been reverse transcribed. Some clones are missing from TCRdb's copy, which holds only in-frame ones; the method was immunoSEQ multiplex PCR. The sample carries a few hundred thousand clones, around 15% recorded once. Their antigen targets remain unknown. Sequencing input: naive CD4+ T cells from blood. Receptors originate from a man aged 25 to 40 with type 1 diabetes.

This clone appeared a few times. A junction end diverges from the germline sequence, so it may reflect a read error. The V gene is TRBV7-7, the J gene TRBJ2-7; 12 bases match TRBD2. The CDR3 spans 17 residues. CDR1 and CDR2 from the germline V gene are SSHAT and FNYEAQ (reference sequence). The CDR3 coding sequence is TGTGCTAGCAGCGCGACTAGCGGGAGATCTTTGATCTACGAGCAGTACTTC. Protein product: CASSATSGRSLIYEQYF. The full variable domain, in which reference TRBV7-7 and TRBJ2-7 provide the parts outside the CDR3, is GAGVSQSPRYKVTKRGQDVTLRCDPISSHATLYWYQQALGQGPEFLTYFNYEAQPDKSGLPSDRFSAERPEGSISTLTIQRTEQRDSAMYRCASSATSGRSLIYEQYFGPGTRLTVT.

This chain uses TRBV7-2 with TRBJ2-3, with 14 bases that match TRBD2. This CDR3 has 15 amino acids. J was trimmed by 5 bases and V by 5 bases; bases with no gene match: 3. Germline V gene sequence: CDR1 SGHTA, CDR2 FQGNSA. CDR3 nucleotides: TGTGCCAGCAGCCCCGGACTAGCGGGAGGAGATACGCAGTATTTT. Amino acids: CASSPGLAGGDTQYF.

This clone was counted a few times. The chain joins TRBV25-1 to TRBJ2-1; no clear D gene. Germline loops: CDR1 MGHDK, CDR2 SYGVNS. Trimming stripped 4 bases from V and 2 bases from J, with 9 bases between. CDR3 length: 14 residues. The CDR3 loop is CASSAFGTYNEQFF. In nucleotides, the CDR3 is TGTGCCAGCAGTGCATTTGGTACCTACAATGAGCAGTTCTTC.

In its sample, this clone was seen a few times. The chain links TRBV5-4 to TRBJ2-1; maybe TRBD1 (6 bases). CDR1 is SGHNT and CDR2 is YYREEE in the germline V gene (reference sequence). V lost 0 bases, J lost 7 bases, and 8 bases lay in between. The CDR3 is 13 residues long. CDR3 sequence (DNA): TGTGCCAGCAGCTTGGGACAGGAGAATGAGCAGTTCTTC. This codes for CASSLGQENEQFF.

In its sample, this clone was seen a few times. The chain employs TRBV29-1 and TRBJ2-7; D not resolved. The V gene's germline CDR1 is SQVTM and CDR2 ANQGSEA. This CDR3 is 12 amino acids long. Trimming left V 7 bases short and J 0 bases short, with 10 bases between. In DNA form, the CDR3 reads TGCAGCGCCGACGGACCCTCCTACGAGCAGTACTTC. Translating gives CSADGPSYEQYF.

This clone was recorded a few times. V and J are TRBV29-1 and TRBJ2-5, with TRBD1 as a possible D gene (5 bases). Germline V gives CDR1 SQVTM, CDR2 ANQGSEA. V lost 4 bases and J 1 base, leaving 10 bases between the germline ends. The CDR3 covers 13 residues. The CDR3 region has the DNA TGCAGCGTTGCAGGGATACTCCAAGAGACCCAGTACTTC. It specifies CSVAGILQETQYF.

In this sample, this clone turned up a few times. This rearrangement joins TRBV7-2 to TRBJ2-3; 9 nucleotides match TRBD2. There are 14 residues in the CDR3. V shed 11 bases and J 4 bases; nucleotides not matched to a gene: 10. Germline V gene sequence: CDR1 SGHTA, CDR2 FQGNSA. CDR3 residues: CAWGLAGWADTQYF. The CDR3 DNA follows: TGTGCCTGGGGCCTAGCGGGATGGGCAGATACGCAGTATTTT. Looking up the rest from reference TRBV7-2 and TRBJ2-3 gives the full variable domain: GAGVSQSPSNKVTEKGKDVELRCDPISGHTALYWYRQSLGQGLEFLIYFQGNSAPDKSGLPSDRFSAERTGGSVSTLTIQRTQQEDSAVYLCAWGLAGWADTQYFGPGTRLTVL.

Notes on this clone: The same CDR3 also results from other DNA sequences found in this sample. This chain links TRBV7-9 with TRBJ2-2; 9 bases fit TRBD1. CDR1 is SEHNR, CDR2 FQNEAQ, per germline (reference sequence). V shed 3 bases, J shed 2 bases, and the junction held 1 base outside the gene matches. CDR3 length: 15 residues. The DNA of the CDR3 is TGTGCCAGCAGCTTGGGACAGGGAAACACCGGGGAGCTGTTTTTT. Amino acid sequence: CASSLGQGNTGELFF.

This clone was seen more than once but under ten times. V usage is TRBV4-1 and J usage is TRBJ2-3; 7 bases match TRBD1. Per germline, CDR1 MGHRA and CDR2 YSYEKL. With V trimmed by 5 bases and J by 2 bases, 4 bases remained unmatched. The CDR3 runs 14 residues. CDR3 in amino acids: CASSEDRPTDTQYF. The CDR3 DNA sequence: TGCGCCAGCAGCGAGGACAGGCCCACAGATACGCAGTATTTT.

The V gene is TRBV10-3, the J gene TRBJ2-1; TRBD2 might be the D (5 bases). The CDR3 is 13 amino acids. V lost 4 bases to trimming and J lost 8 bases, with 12 bases between them. The germline CDR1 and CDR2 sequences are ENHRY and SYGVKD. The CDR3: CAISAGKEDEQFF. CDR3 sequence (DNA): TGTGCCATCAGTGCTGGTAAGGAGGATGAGCAGTTCTTC.

In the case of this clone: The same CDR3 can be traced to other DNA sequences in this sample. The chain has TRBV5-1 and TRBJ2-5; no firm D call. CDR3 size: 11 residues. Trimming left V 4 bases short and J 2 bases short, with 3 bases between. CDR1 and CDR2 from the germline V gene are SGHRS and YFSETQ. In DNA, the CDR3 is TGCGCCAGCAGCACACAAGAGACCCAGTACTTC. This translates into CASSTQETQYF.

This clone appeared a few times. The chain joins TRBV6-1 to TRBJ2-3; the match to TRBD2 covers 13 bases. There are 16 residues in the CDR3. V was clipped by 4 bases and J by 2 bases; unmatched bases: 3. CDR1 and CDR2 (germline): MNHNS, SASEGT. The CDR3 loop reads CASSAGLAGATDTQYF. CDR3 nucleotide sequence: TGTGCCAGCAGTGCCGGACTAGCGGGGGCCACAGATACGCAGTATTTT.

This clone showed up just a few times. This chain joins TRBV29-1 and TRBJ1-4; 7 bases agree with TRBD1. Germline lookup yields CDR1 SQVTM and CDR2 ANQGSEA. The CDR3 has 14 amino acids. The J segment lost 3 bases and the V segment lost 4 bases, leaving 5 bases of the junction unmatched. This CDR3 reads CSVGWTGSNEKLFF. In nucleotides, the CDR3 is TGCAGCGTTGGCTGGACAGGTTCTAATGAAAAACTGTTTTTT. Variable domain in full (rest from reference TRBV29-1 and TRBJ1-4): SAVISQKPSRDICQRGTSLTIQCQVDSQVTMMFWYRQQPGQSLTLIATANQGSEATYESGFVIDKFPISRPNLTFSTLTVSNMSPEDSSIYLCSVGWTGSNEKLFFGSGTQLSVL.

The chain joins TRBV10-2 to TRBJ2-2; 8 nucleotides agree with TRBD2. The germline V gene has CDR1 WSHSY and CDR2 SAAADI. CDR3 size: 12 residues. V dropped 11 bases and J dropped 7; count of bases not matched to a gene: 6. For the CDR3, the DNA is TGCGCCTCACAGCGGGAGCACGGGGAGCTGTTTTTT. Translation: CASQREHGELFF.

This chain links TRBV7-9 with TRBJ2-7; 10 positions match TRBD1. CDR1 and CDR2 from the germline V gene are SEHNR and FQNEAQ (reference sequence). CDR3 length equals 14 residues. J gave up 6 bases and V 3 bases, and 5 bases lay outside the gene matches. CDR3 sequence: CASSFLGQGGEQYF. The DNA of the CDR3 is TGTGCCAGCAGCTTCCTCGGACAGGGGGGCGAGCAGTACTTC.

This clone was counted between two and nine times. The genes are TRBV7-2 and TRBJ1-4; D not resolved. V was shortened by 1 base and J by 2 bases, with 11 bases between the two germline ends. The CDR3 totals 16 residues. CDR1 SGHTA and CDR2 FQGNSA come from the germline V gene. The CDR3 DNA is TGTGCCAGCAGCTTAGAGGGCACAGTTACTAATGAAAAACTGTTTTTT. It translates to CASSLEGTVTNEKLFF.

The rearrangement joins TRBV29-1 to TRBJ2-3, with TRBD2 identical over 16 bases. V trimming: 3 bases; J trimming: 2 bases; junction bases outside the gene matches: 2. The CDR3 contains 16 residues. Germline assignment: CDR1 SQVTM and CDR2 ANQGSEA. CDR3 amino acids: CSVEGTSGRDTDTQYF. The CDR3 DNA reads as TGCAGCGTTGAGGGGACTAGCGGGAGGGACACAGATACGCAGTATTTT.

This clone was observed a handful of times. The chain carries TRBV5-1 and TRBJ2-1; 16 bases map to TRBD2. The V and J ends lost 4 bases and 5 bases, in that order; junction bases with no gene match: 9. CDR1 and CDR2 (germline): SGHRS, YFSETQ. This CDR3 has 18 residues. The CDR3 protein is CASSPGTSGRAQHNEQFF. The CDR3 DNA is TGCGCCAGCAGCCCCGGGACTAGCGGGAGGGCGCAGCACAATGAGCAGTTCTTC.

Only a few counts were recorded for this clone. The rearrangement links TRBV29-1 to TRBJ2-2, with a possible D match to TRBD1 (6 bases). The CDR3 loop spans 14 amino acids. The germline CDR1 and CDR2 sequences are SQVTM and ANQGSEA. V lost 6 bases and J 6 bases, leaving 17 bases between the germline ends. Written as DNA, the CDR3 is TGCAGCGTCGGAAAGGGGACACCGCCCGGGGAGCTGTTTTTT. As protein: CSVGKGTPPGELFF.

The genes are TRBV5-1 and TRBJ1-5, with D possibly matching TRBD1 (5 bases). CDR3 size: 15 residues. The V and J ends lost 0 bases and 5 bases respectively, with 12 bases between them. CDR1 is SGHRS and CDR2 is YFSETQ in the germline V gene. This chain's CDR3 is CASSLEGRVDQPQHF. The CDR3 DNA follows: TGCGCCAGCAGCTTGGAGGGCAGGGTTGATCAGCCCCAGCATTTT.

This clone turned up a few times. This sample includes further DNA sequences coding for the same CDR3. The chain combines TRBV5-1 with TRBJ2-7; D is unresolved. In germline, CDR1 is SGHRS, CDR2 YFSETQ. The CDR3 is 11 amino acids. V shed 0 bases and J shed 4 bases, with 2 bases lying between them. The CDR3 is CASSLGYEQYF. The CDR3, as DNA: TGCGCCAGCAGCTTGGGGTACGAGCAGTACTTC. The full variable domain, in which reference TRBV5-1 and TRBJ2-7 provide the parts outside the CDR3, is KAGVTQTPRYLIKTRGQQVTLSCSPISGHRSVSWYQQTPGQGLQFLFEYFSETQRNKGNFPGRFSGRQFSNSRSEMNVSTLELGDSALYLCASSLGYEQYFGPGTRLTVT.

The gene calls are TRBV4-3 and TRBJ2-1; tentatively, D is TRBD2 (6 bases). This CDR3 is built from 11 residues. V shed 1 base and J shed 14 bases, with 9 bases lying between them. The germline V gene has CDR1 LGHNA and CDR2 YSLEER. DNA of the CDR3: TGCGCCAGCAGCCAAGCGGGAGAAAAGTTCTTC. Amino acids: CASSQAGEKFF.

CDR3 sequence (DNA): TGCGCCAGCAGCCAAGGACTAGCGGCTACCTACGAGCAGTACTTC. It specifies CASSQGLAATYEQYF. This chain connects TRBV4-1 to TRBJ2-7, with TRBD2 matching over 9 bases. This CDR3 spans 15 amino acids. After removal of 1 base from V and 2 bases from J, the junction contained 3 bases not matched to a gene. Germline V lookup: CDR1 MGHRA, CDR2 YSYEKL.